The 10 T cell receptor beta chains reported below all come from one sample, sequenced in a study of T cell responses to AZD1222 COVID-19 vaccine (dated by TCRdb to about 2021). The sample's time point label, in plain terms: about 28 days (+/-7) after the second vaccine dose. Per the publication, the treatment or condition label means: meningococcal conjugate vaccine given as trial control. The library was generated by the immunoSEQ multiplex PCR assay. Entries here come from immuneACCESS through TCRdb and include only in-frame sequences with V and J called. Some clones fail to appear in such tables; in the studies checked, an unresolved V gene covers under half of the shortfall, and the cause of the remainder is unknown. Recorded for this sample are under 200,000 clones; approximately 92% of them occurred a single time. Around 3.6% of the sample comes from the top ten. Sample: peripheral blood, taken 28 days after the second dose of the MenACWY control vaccine. These TCRs come from an adult who received the MenACWY meningococcal vaccine as a control.

This clone was seen a single time. The chain has TRBV27 and TRBJ2-1; TRBD2 might be the D (6 bases). Trimming shortened V by 4 bases and J by 9 bases, and 19 bases separated the two germline ends. The CDR3 extends over 15 amino acids. Per germline, CDR1 MNHEY and CDR2 SMNVEV (reference sequence). This CDR3 reads CASSWIRDSTREQFF. The CDR3, as DNA: TGTGCCAGCAGTTGGATAAGGGACTCCACTCGTGAGCAGTTCTTC.

The V call is TRBV27, the J call TRBJ1-2, with D perhaps TRBD1 (5 bases). Trimming left V 1 base short and J 3 bases short, with 12 bases between. Germline CDR1 reads MNHEY; CDR2 reads SMNVEV (reference sequence). CDR3 length: 15 residues. This chain's CDR3 is CASSLFGAVDYGYTF. Here the CDR3 DNA reads TGTGCCAGCAGTTTATTTGGGGCTGTGGACTATGGCTACACCTTC.

The genes are TRBV15 and TRBJ1-3; the D is unclear. The V and J ends lost 0 bases and 1 base respectively, with 7 bases between them. Germline CDR1 reads LNHNV; CDR2 reads YYDKDF (reference sequence). The CDR3 spans 15 residues. The CDR3 DNA follows: TGTGCCACCAGCAGAGATGCGGCTTCTGGAAACACCATATATTTT. Translation gives CATSRDAASGNTIYF.

The table lists this clone with a count of one. The J gene is TRBJ2-5, the V gene TRBV12-3 or TRBV12-4; D may correspond to TRBD1 or TRBD2 (5 bases each). V was clipped by 6 bases and J by 2 bases, with 10 bases between them. The CDR3 length is 13 residues. The CDR3 nucleotides read TGTGCCAGCAGCCCCGGGGCACAAGAGACCCAGTACTTC. This encodes CASSPGAQETQYF.

The gene calls are TRBV30 and TRBJ2-1, with D possibly being TRBD2 (6 bases). CDR1 is GTSNPN, CDR2 SVGIG, per germline (reference sequence). This CDR3 region has 13 residues. Trimming stripped 5 bases from V and 9 bases from J, with 17 bases between. CDR3 coding DNA: TGTGCCTGGGGGTGGGGCGGGGCACCTGAGCAGTTCTTC. Residues: CAWGWGGAPEQFF.

This sequence joins TRBV6-5 and TRBJ1-4, with D unresolved. The CDR3 is made up of 15 amino acids. V lost 6 bases to trimming and J lost 0 bases, with 11 bases between them. Germline loops: CDR1 MNHEY, CDR2 SVGAGI. The CDR3 nucleotides are TGTGCCAGCAGCCCAGCGCTTGCAACTAATGAAAAACTGTTTTTT. Protein: CASSPALATNEKLFF.

The V call is TRBV7-9, the J call TRBJ1-2; maybe TRBD1 (5 bases). V lost 4 bases and J lost 1, with 19 bases in between. The CDR3 totals 17 residues. The germline gives CDR1 SEHNR, CDR2 FQNEAQ (reference sequence). The CDR3 sequence: CASSSYLWTTDNYGYTF. The CDR3 nucleotides read TGTGCCAGCAGCTCATATCTCTGGACAACCGATAACTATGGCTACACCTTC.

J is TRBJ2-6 and V is TRBV2; the match to TRBD1 covers 9 bases. V lost 4 bases and J lost 0; bases outside the gene matches: 10. Germline V gene data show CDR1 as SNHLY and CDR2 as FYNNEI. This CDR3 contains 19 residues. CDR3 protein: CASSGRDRVGGSGANVLTF. The CDR3 coding sequence is TGTGCCAGCAGTGGACGGGACAGGGTAGGGGGCTCTGGGGCCAACGTCCTGACTTTC.

This chain uses TRBV7-9 with TRBJ1-2; tentatively, D is TRBD1 (5 bases). V lost 5 bases to trimming and J lost 6 bases, with 13 bases between them. The CDR3 covers 13 residues. Looked up from germline, CDR1 is SEHNR and CDR2 is FQNEAQ (reference sequence). DNA for the CDR3: TGTGCCAGCAGCCGCCGGGGGAATGATGGCTACACCTTC. Protein sequence: CASSRRGNDGYTF.

V is TRBV27 and J is TRBJ2-5; D is unclear. The CDR3 is made up of 14 amino acids. From germline, CDR1 is MNHEY and CDR2 SMNVEV (reference sequence). V was clipped by 6 bases and J by 2 bases, with 13 bases between them. CDR3 DNA sequence: TGTGCCAGCAGGCCGACCCCACTTCAAGAGACCCAGTACTTC. It is translated as CASRPTPLQETQYF.